A selection of T cell receptor beta chains follows, all from one sample in a study of post-analysis software for immune sequencing data. MiXCR, run by TCRdb on the PCR reads, gives a single entry per CDR3 protein. The data contain roughly 800,000 distinct CDR3 sequences, about half of them seen just once; the ten biggest clones take up roughly 4.9%. The sample comprised blood. The source is a girl between 10 and 17 years old with multiple sclerosis. The conserved cysteine and the conserved F or W are not part of the CDR3 here. Fields, in order: D gene, V gene, J gene, CDR3 protein. A D gene is named only where the DNA matches it firmly.

d_call: TRBD2
v_call: TRBV7-9
j_call: TRBJ2-7
cdr3_aa: ASSLARPIAGTDEQY

d_call: -
v_call: TRBV7-9
j_call: TRBJ2-7
cdr3_aa: ASSLSGDDEQY

d_call: TRBD2
v_call: TRBV30
j_call: -
cdr3_aa: AWSRSGSRGETQY

d_call: -
v_call: TRBV4-3
j_call: TRBJ2-7
cdr3_aa: ASSQDSLGAYEQY

d_call: -
v_call: TRBV12-3/TRBV12-4
j_call: TRBJ2-5
cdr3_aa: ASRIGATQETQY

d_call: -
v_call: TRBV4-1
j_call: -
cdr3_aa: ASSSGTEYEQY

d_call: TRBD2
v_call: TRBV4-2
j_call: TRBJ2-1
cdr3_aa: ASSQDVVVSGGYNEQF

d_call: -
v_call: TRBV20-1
j_call: TRBJ2-3
cdr3_aa: SASPSLTSTDTQY

d_call: -
v_call: TRBV6-1
j_call: TRBJ1-1
cdr3_aa: ASSATPGIRTEAF

d_call: -
v_call: TRBV6-5
j_call: TRBJ2-3
cdr3_aa: ASKSGVITDTQY

d_call: TRBD1
v_call: TRBV20-1
j_call: -
cdr3_aa: SSGTGRWNEQY